Presented here are 32 T cell receptor beta chains from one specimen sequenced in a study of blood T cell repertoires in COVID-19. The assay was immunoSEQ multiplex PCR, and TCRdb's table has in-frame clones only and misses some. The sample has 35,000 to 50,000 clones, around 90% seen once; the top ten hold approximately 8.9%. Source material: peripheral blood. The receptors were gathered from a woman of 80 years or more with active COVID-19.

This chain links TRBV15 with TRBJ1-5; D is ambiguous. The V gene's germline CDR1 is LNHNV and CDR2 YYDKDF (reference sequence). The length of the CDR3 is 17 residues. V lost 5 bases and J lost 7, with 24 bases in between. Written as DNA, the CDR3 is TGTGCCACCAGCCCCTCCCCCCGGGTTACCTTGAGGCAGCCCCAGCATTTT. This encodes CATSPSPRVTLRQPQHF.

The chain carries TRBV5-1 and TRBJ2-2; 7 nucleotides align to TRBD1. Per the germline V gene, CDR1 is SGHRS and CDR2 is YFSETQ. The CDR3 is 17 residues long. The junction had 6 bases not matched to a gene; V was cut back by 0 bases and J by 1 base. The CDR3: CASSLEGGYGNTGELFF. Here the CDR3 DNA reads TGCGCCAGCAGCTTGGAAGGGGGCTATGGGAACACCGGGGAGCTGTTTTTT.

The V call is TRBV19, the J call TRBJ2-7; TRBD2 matches at 8 bases. CDR1 and CDR2 (germline): LNHDA, SQIVND (reference sequence). CDR3 length: 14 amino acids. Unmatched junction bases numbered 6, after V lost 5 bases and J lost 3 bases. The CDR3: CASSGGGHLYEQYF. The CDR3 DNA reads as TGTGCCAGTAGTGGCGGGGGGCATCTCTACGAGCAGTACTTC. Filled out from reference TRBV19 and TRBJ2-7, the complete variable domain reads DGGITQSPKYLFRKEGQNVTLSCEQNLNHDAMYWYRQDPGQGLRLIYYSQIVNDFQKGDIAEGYSVSREKKESFPLTVTSAQKNPTAFYLCASSGGGHLYEQYFGPGTRLTVT.

J is TRBJ2-7 and V is TRBV28; TRBD1 matches at 7 bases. Germline CDR1 reads MDHEN; CDR2 reads SYDVKM. V was pared by 5 bases and J by 6 bases, with 7 bases of the junction left unmatched. The CDR3 is 13 residues long. The CDR3 region is CASSVPQGPEQYF. DNA for the CDR3: TGTGCCAGCAGTGTCCCACAGGGGCCCGAGCAGTACTTC.

The CDR3 sequence is CASSKRPLADQDTQYF. The DNA of the CDR3 is TGTGCCAGCAGCAAGCGGCCCCTAGCGGACCAAGATACGCAGTATTTT. The chain is built from TRBV4-2 and TRBJ2-3; 7 bases are shared with TRBD2. Germline-derived CDR1 and CDR2 are LGHNA and YNFKEQ. The length of the CDR3 is 16 residues. V was pared by 5 bases and J by 5 bases, with 13 bases of the junction left unmatched.

The V gene is TRBV27, the J gene TRBJ2-5; D unresolved. The CDR3 spans 14 residues. The V end was cut by 0 bases, the J end by 4 bases, with 9 bases between. Germline lookup yields CDR1 MNHEY and CDR2 SMNVEV (reference sequence). DNA for the CDR3: TGTGCCAGCAGTTTATCCGGTGTATTAGAGACCCAGTACTTC. Translating gives CASSLSGVLETQYF.

The chain recombines TRBV5-8 with TRBJ1-1; 7 bases agree with TRBD1. Per germline, CDR1 SGHTS and CDR2 YDEGEE. CDR3 length equals 16 residues. J gave up 1 base and V 0 bases, and 6 bases lay outside the gene matches. CDR3 residues: CASSLGDRDKNTEAFF. In DNA form, the CDR3 reads TGTGCCAGCAGCTTGGGAGACAGGGACAAGAACACTGAAGCTTTCTTT.

The chain couples TRBV5-4 to TRBJ2-1; TRBD2 agrees at 10 bases. Germline CDR1 is SGHNT and CDR2 is YYREEE (reference sequence). This CDR3 region has 17 residues. V dropped 4 bases and J dropped 4; count of bases not matched to a gene: 11. CDR3 in amino acids: CASSPPIAGGLYNEQFF. The CDR3 nucleotides are TGTGCCAGCAGCCCCCCCATAGCGGGGGGCTTATACAATGAGCAGTTCTTC.

The rearrangement joins TRBV7-2 to TRBJ2-3; possibly TRBD2 for D (5 bases). CDR3 length: 16 residues. Germline loops: CDR1 SGHTA, CDR2 FQGNSA. The germline V and J ends were trimmed by 5 bases and 0 bases, with 15 bases remaining between them. For the CDR3, the DNA is TGTGCCAGCAGCGTGCAGGACTCTCCTAGCACAGATACGCAGTATTTT. This encodes CASSVQDSPSTDTQYF.

The chain has TRBV6-5 and TRBJ1-1; TRBD1 matches at 8 bases. The CDR3 has 12 residues. CDR1 is MNHEY and CDR2 is SVGAGI in the germline V gene. V shed 7 bases and J 5 bases; nucleotides not matched to a gene: 3. DNA for the CDR3: TGTGCCAGCAAAACAGGGGGAACTGAAGCTTTCTTT. It is translated as CASKTGGTEAFF.

The chain has TRBV6-6 and TRBJ2-5, with D possibly being TRBD1 (6 bases). V was pared by 0 bases and J by 2 bases, with 13 bases between. Germline CDR1 and CDR2: MNHNY and SVGAGI (reference sequence). This CDR3 comprises 16 residues. The CDR3 loop reads CASSYSGQTGQETQYF. The CDR3 region has the DNA TGTGCCAGCAGTTACTCGGGCCAGACAGGACAAGAGACCCAGTACTTC.

This clone showed up many times. The genes are TRBV2 and TRBJ2-7, with D maybe TRBD1 (5 bases). The germline gives CDR1 SNHLY, CDR2 FYNNEI. Trimming removed 5 bases at V and 6 bases at J, with 17 bases between. The CDR3 spans 14 residues. The CDR3, as DNA: TGTGCCAGCAGTATAGGGGTCCTCGCCCCCGAGCAGTACTTC. Protein: CASSIGVLAPEQYF.

The chain couples TRBV9 to TRBJ2-2, with TRBD2 matching over 10 bases. The CDR3 runs to 16 residues. V was pared by 5 bases and J by 1 base, with 5 bases of the junction left unmatched. The germline CDR1 and CDR2 sequences are SGDLS and YYNGEE. The CDR3 DNA sequence: TGTGCCAGCAGTCGGAGACTAGCGGGGAACACCGGGGAGCTGTTTTTT. Its protein is CASSRRLAGNTGELFF.

This clone has just one count. This chain connects TRBV5-1 to TRBJ2-3; no clear D gene. CDR3 length: 12 amino acids. V gave up 0 bases and J gave up 4 bases, with 3 bases separating them. Germline lookup yields CDR1 SGHRS and CDR2 YFSETQ. The CDR3 bases are TGCGCCAGCAGCTTGGTAGCAGATACGCAGTATTTT. Translated: CASSLVADTQYF.

This chain uses TRBV3-1 (or the pseudogene TRBV3-2) with TRBJ2-1; D call uncertain. This CDR3 contains 13 residues. Germline CDR1 and CDR2: LGHDT and YNNKEL (reference sequence). V lost 4 bases and J lost 7, with 11 bases in between. DNA of the CDR3: TGTGCCAGCAGCCGAGGAGCGCAGAATGAGCAGTTCTTC. It encodes CASSRGAQNEQFF.

The chain recombines TRBV5-6 with TRBJ2-7; the match to TRBD1 covers 10 bases. Trimming took 4 bases from V and 6 from J; bases not matched to a gene: 10. Germline V gene data show CDR1 as SGHDT and CDR2 as YYEEEE. The CDR3 is 15 residues long. The CDR3 loop is CASSLRDRGVGEQYF. The CDR3 DNA follows: TGTGCCAGCAGCCTCCGGGACAGGGGTGTGGGCGAGCAGTACTTC.

This clone was counted a few times. This sequence joins TRBV11-2 and TRBJ2-7; perhaps TRBD1 as D (6 bases). Looked up from germline, CDR1 is SGHAT and CDR2 is FQNNGV. The CDR3 spans 14 residues. Trimming took off 5 bases at V and 4 bases at J, with 15 bases between the two ends. CDR3 loop: CASSTGQGFYEQYF. CDR3 coding DNA: TGTGCCAGCAGCACTGGTCAGGGGTTTTACGAGCAGTACTTC.

The V gene is TRBV7-7, the J gene TRBJ2-5, with 8 bases lining up with TRBD2. The CDR3 is made up of 15 amino acids. Germline-derived CDR1 and CDR2 are SSHAT and FNYEAQ (reference sequence). Losses at the gene ends were 4 bases for V and 1 base for J; bases not matched to a gene: 5. CDR3 sequence reads: CASSSSGGFQETQYF. The CDR3 DNA reads TGTGCCAGCAGCTCCAGCGGGGGATTCCAAGAGACCCAGTACTTC.

This clone was recorded only once. The chain uses TRBV27 and TRBJ2-5; 7 positions match TRBD1. The V gene's germline CDR1 is MNHEY and CDR2 SMNVEV (reference sequence). This CDR3 is built from 16 residues. Trimming removed 3 bases from V and 5 bases from J; junction bases left unmatched: 12. CDR3 nucleotide sequence: TGTGCCAGCAGTTTGGGGGCCGGGACAGTCAGGGAGACCCAGTACTTC. It is translated as CASSLGAGTVRETQYF.

In DNA form, the CDR3 reads TGTGCCAGCAGCTCCAGGACAGGGGGCACCTACGAGCAGTACTTC. Protein product: CASSSRTGGTYEQYF. The rearrangement links TRBV7-9 to TRBJ2-7, with 11 positions matching TRBD1. In germline, CDR1 is SEHNR, CDR2 FQNEAQ (reference sequence). The CDR3 contains 15 residues. V lost 4 bases and J lost 2; bases outside the gene matches: 4. Complete variable domain (other parts from reference TRBV7-9 and TRBJ2-7): DTGVSQNPRHKITKRGQNVTFRCDPISEHNRLYWYRQTLGQGPEFLTYFQNEAQLEKSRLLSDRFSAERPKGSFSTLEIQRTEQGDSAMYLCASSSRTGGTYEQYFGPGTRLTVT.

The V and J genes are TRBV2 and TRBJ2-2; perhaps TRBD1 as D (6 bases). The V gene's germline CDR1 is SNHLY and CDR2 FYNNEI. V gave up 6 bases and J gave up 6 bases, with 11 bases separating them. The CDR3 is 13 amino acids. CDR3 sequence (DNA): TGTGCCAGCAGCCTCCAGGGGCCCGGGGAGCTGTTTTTT. It translates to CASSLQGPGELFF.

The chain couples TRBV5-5 to TRBJ1-6; D possibly corresponds to TRBD1 (6 bases). Germline V gene data show CDR1 as SGHKS and CDR2 as YYEKEE (reference sequence). The CDR3 contains 15 residues. V gave up 4 bases and J gave up 5 bases, with 13 bases separating them. CDR3 coding DNA: TGTGCCAGCAGCACCCTAACAGGGAATAATTCACCCCTCCACTTT. It translates to CASSTLTGNNSPLHF.

The chain couples TRBV18 to TRBJ2-7, with TRBD1 matching over 9 bases. After removal of 0 bases from V and 1 base from J, the junction contained 1 base not matched to a gene. CDR1 and CDR2 (germline): KGHSH, LQKENI. The CDR3 has 15 residues. The CDR3 reads CASSPPGTGSYEQYF. DNA of the CDR3: TGTGCCAGCTCACCACCAGGGACAGGGTCCTACGAGCAGTACTTC. Variable domain in full (rest from reference TRBV18 and TRBJ2-7): NAGVMQNPRHLVRRRGQEARLRCSPMKGHSHVYWYRQLPEEGLKFMVYLQKENIIDESGMPKERFSAEFPKEGPSILRIQQVVRGDSAAYFCASSPPGTGSYEQYFGPGTRLTVT.

This chain links TRBV7-6 with TRBJ2-1, with 11 nucleotides matching TRBD2. Germline CDR1 reads SGHVS; CDR2 reads FNYEAQ. The junction had 10 bases not matched to a gene; V was cut back by 6 bases and J by 9 bases. The CDR3 covers 15 residues. The CDR3 DNA reads as TGTGCCAGCAGTTCTCTCCTAGCGGGGGGTGGTGAGCAGTTCTTC. It specifies CASSSLLAGGGEQFF.

The J gene is TRBJ2-7, the V gene TRBV5-6, with D perhaps TRBD1 (5 bases). With 7 bases removed from V and 6 bases from J, the gap between germline ends came to 11 bases. This CDR3 contains 11 residues. Germline-derived CDR1 and CDR2 are SGHDT and YYEEEE. CDR3 sequence (DNA): TGTGCCAGCTCAGGGCAGAGCGAGCAGTACTTC. This sequence encodes CASSGQSEQYF.

This rearrangement joins TRBV30 to TRBJ1-1; the match to TRBD1 covers 7 bases. This CDR3 comprises 18 residues. Germline V CDR1 and CDR2: GTSNPN, SVGIG (reference sequence). V lost 3 bases, J lost 3 bases, and 19 bases stayed unmatched. CDR3 sequence (DNA): TGTGCCTGGAGCGTGGCGGGACAGTTTGGTACGAGTTACACTGAAGCTTTCTTT. This encodes CAWSVAGQFGTSYTEAFF.

The chain is built from TRBV28 and TRBJ1-2; D possibly corresponds to TRBD1 (6 bases). The ends were cut back, 5 bases at V and 7 bases at J, with 17 bases in the middle. This CDR3 is 14 amino acids long. Per germline, CDR1 MDHEN and CDR2 SYDVKM. The CDR3 region is CASSKQGPLVGYTF. CDR3 DNA sequence: TGTGCCAGCAGTAAACAGGGACCTCTGGTTGGCTACACCTTC.

The chain uses TRBV5-1 and TRBJ2-7, with a possible D match to TRBD1 (5 bases). Deletions cut 5 bases from V and 1 base from J, with 10 bases between. Germline assignment: CDR1 SGHRS and CDR2 YFSETQ. CDR3 length equals 13 residues. In nucleotides, the CDR3 is TGCGCCAGCAGGGAAGGGGTGTCCTACGAGCAGTACTTC. Its translation: CASREGVSYEQYF.

The chain combines TRBV7-2 with TRBJ2-5; the D gene is possibly TRBD1 (5 bases). CDR3 length equals 14 residues. Germline assignment: CDR1 SGHTA and CDR2 FQGNSA. The germline V and J ends were trimmed by 6 bases and 1 base, with 12 bases remaining between them. In DNA form, the CDR3 reads TGTGCCAGCAGTATCAGGGTTCTCCAAGAGACCCAGTACTTC. Translation: CASSIRVLQETQYF.

V gene TRBV7-9 combines with J gene TRBJ1-4; 9 nucleotides match TRBD1. V gave up 5 bases and J gave up 0 bases; unmatched junction bases: 10. The germline V gene has CDR1 SEHNR and CDR2 FQNEAQ (reference sequence). The CDR3 covers 18 residues. In DNA, the CDR3 is TGTGCCAGCAGCGGCCGGGACAGGGCCTTTGCAACTAATGAAAAACTGTTTTTT. As protein: CASSGRDRAFATNEKLFF.

This clone has more than one count but fewer than ten. The rearrangement joins TRBV27 to TRBJ2-7, with D perhaps TRBD1 (6 bases). Trimming took 8 bases from V and 3 from J, leaving 17 bases between them. Germline V gives CDR1 MNHEY, CDR2 SMNVEV (reference sequence). The CDR3 is 14 residues long. This chain's CDR3 is CASSSLDRSYEQYF. For the CDR3, the DNA is TGTGCCAGCTCATCGCTTGACAGGAGCTACGAGCAGTACTTC.

In this sample, this clone turned up once. The rearrangement links TRBV13 to TRBJ2-5, with a weak D call TRBD2 (6 bases). Germline V gene sequence: CDR1 PRHDT, CDR2 FYEKMQ (reference sequence). The germline V and J ends were trimmed by 0 bases and 2 bases, with 10 bases remaining between them. The CDR3 is made up of 15 amino acids. CDR3 nucleotides: TGTGCCAGCAGCTTAGGCGGTGGGGGGCAAGAGACCCAGTACTTC. Protein product: CASSLGGGGQETQYF. The whole variable domain, filled in from reference TRBV13 and TRBJ2-5, reads AAGVIQSPRHLIKEKRETATLKCYPIPRHDTVYWYQQGPGQDPQFLISFYEKMQSDKGSIPDRFSAQQFSDYHSELNMSSLELGDSALYFCASSLGGGGQETQYFGPGTRLLVL.